A few counts support the clone carrying this T cell receptor (beta chain). What it recognizes is unknown. Carried by the TCR beta cDNA libraries were unique molecular identifiers. TCRdb reprocessed the PCR reads via MiXCR and lists one record per CDR3 protein. The data show about 540,000 distinct CDR3 sequences, approximately 31% seen once. This sample stems from a study of post-analysis software for immune sequencing data. Study-wide points: Among several TRBV segments more frequent in patients than controls were TRBV5-6, TRBV5-1 and TRBV20-1.

Trimming left V 8 bases short and J 2 bases short, with 7 bases between. The CDR3 is 13 residues long. Germline V gene lookup returns CDR1 LNHDA and CDR2 SQIVND (reference sequence). Sequenced: blood. The chain joins TRBV19 to TRBJ2-6; D gene uncertain. The source of this sequence is a girl aged 2 to 17 with multiple sclerosis. The CDR3 coding sequence is TGTGCCAGTGCTAGTCCTGGGGCCAACGTCCTGACTTTC. It is translated as CASASPGANVLTF.